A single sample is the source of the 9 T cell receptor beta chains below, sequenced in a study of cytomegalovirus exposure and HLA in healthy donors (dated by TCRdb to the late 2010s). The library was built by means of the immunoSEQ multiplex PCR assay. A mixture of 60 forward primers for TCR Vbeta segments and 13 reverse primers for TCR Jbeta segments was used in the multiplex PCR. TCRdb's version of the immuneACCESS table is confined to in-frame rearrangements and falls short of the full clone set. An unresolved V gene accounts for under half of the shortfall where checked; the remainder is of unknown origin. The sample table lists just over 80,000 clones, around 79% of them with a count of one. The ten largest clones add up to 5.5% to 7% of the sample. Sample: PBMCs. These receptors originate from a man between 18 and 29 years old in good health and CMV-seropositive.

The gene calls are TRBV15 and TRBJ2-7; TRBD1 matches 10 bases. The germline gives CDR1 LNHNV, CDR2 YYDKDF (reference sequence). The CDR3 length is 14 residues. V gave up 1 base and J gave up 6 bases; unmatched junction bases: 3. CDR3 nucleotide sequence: TGTGCCACCAGCAGAGCCCGGGACAGGGGCGAGCAGTACTTC. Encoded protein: CATSRARDRGEQYF.

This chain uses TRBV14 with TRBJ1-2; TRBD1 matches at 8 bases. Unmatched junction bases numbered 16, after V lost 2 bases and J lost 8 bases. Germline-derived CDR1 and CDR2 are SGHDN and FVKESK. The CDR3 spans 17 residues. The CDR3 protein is CASSQIEPTQGAFGYTF. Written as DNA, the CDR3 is TGTGCCAGCAGCCAAATTGAACCAACGCAGGGGGCGTTCGGCTACACCTTC.

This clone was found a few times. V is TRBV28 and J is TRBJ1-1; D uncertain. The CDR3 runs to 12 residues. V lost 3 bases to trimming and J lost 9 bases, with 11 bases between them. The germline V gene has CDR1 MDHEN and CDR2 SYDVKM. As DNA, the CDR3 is TGTGCCAGCAGTTTCCCGCCAGGAAAAGCTTTCTTT. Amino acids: CASSFPPGKAFF.

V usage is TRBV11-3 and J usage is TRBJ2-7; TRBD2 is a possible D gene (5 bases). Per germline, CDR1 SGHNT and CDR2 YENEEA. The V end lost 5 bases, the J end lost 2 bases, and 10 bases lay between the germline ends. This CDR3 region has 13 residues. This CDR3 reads CASSRGVPYEQYF. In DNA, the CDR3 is TGTGCCAGCAGCCGGGGAGTACCCTACGAGCAGTACTTC.

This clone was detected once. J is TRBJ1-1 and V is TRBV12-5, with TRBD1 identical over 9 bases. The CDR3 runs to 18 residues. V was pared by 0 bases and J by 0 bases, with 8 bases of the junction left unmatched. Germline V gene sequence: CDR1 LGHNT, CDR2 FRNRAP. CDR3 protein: CASGLVAGTGMMNTEAFF. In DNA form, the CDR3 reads TGTGCTAGTGGTTTGGTAGCCGGGACAGGGATGATGAACACTGAAGCTTTCTTT.

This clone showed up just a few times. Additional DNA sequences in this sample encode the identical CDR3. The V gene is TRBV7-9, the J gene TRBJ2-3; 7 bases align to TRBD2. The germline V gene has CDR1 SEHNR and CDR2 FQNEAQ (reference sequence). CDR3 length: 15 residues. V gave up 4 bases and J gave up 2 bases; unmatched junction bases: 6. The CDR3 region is CASSSREANTDTQYF. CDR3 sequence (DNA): TGTGCCAGCAGCTCCCGGGAGGCAAACACAGATACGCAGTATTTT.

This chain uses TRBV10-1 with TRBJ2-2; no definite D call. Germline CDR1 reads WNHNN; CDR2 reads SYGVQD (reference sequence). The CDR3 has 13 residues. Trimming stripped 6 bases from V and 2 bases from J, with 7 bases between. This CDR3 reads CASRHGNTGELFF. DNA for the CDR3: TGCGCCAGCAGGCACGGTAACACCGGGGAGCTGTTTTTT.

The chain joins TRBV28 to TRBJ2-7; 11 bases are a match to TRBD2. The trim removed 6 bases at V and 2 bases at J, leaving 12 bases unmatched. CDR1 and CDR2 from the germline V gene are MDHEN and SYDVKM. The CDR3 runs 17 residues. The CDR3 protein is CASRPGTSGSRAYEQYF. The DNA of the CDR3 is TGTGCCAGCAGGCCCGGGACTAGCGGATCCCGGGCCTACGAGCAGTACTTC.

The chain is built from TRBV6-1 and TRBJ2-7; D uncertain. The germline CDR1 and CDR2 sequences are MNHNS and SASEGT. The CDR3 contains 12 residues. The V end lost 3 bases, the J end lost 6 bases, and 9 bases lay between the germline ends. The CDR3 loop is CASSDLGREQYF. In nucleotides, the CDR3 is TGTGCCAGCAGTGACCTTGGGCGCGAGCAGTACTTC.